The sequence of this TCR beta chain was determined in a study of Ad26.COV2.S vaccination and SARS-CoV-2 variants. Treatment noted: roughly 20 received Ad26.COV2.S at low or high dose, single or two shots; roughly five received placebo; per-sample allocation not given. The study sampled participants on day 63 after the first vaccine or placebo injection. Method: immunoSEQ multiplex PCR; TCRdb's copy keeps in-frame clones and lacks some. This table has about 400,000 clones, roughly four fifths appearing once. Sequences were derived from peripheral blood, sampled in a trial of Ad26.COV2.S vaccine versus placebo. The source of this sequence is a person aged 18-60 years who received the Ad26.COV2.S COVID-19 vaccine or a placebo.

The CDR3 DNA is TGTGCCAGCTCACCATTGGAGGGTGAGACCCAGTACTTC. It translates to CASSPLEGETQYF. V is TRBV18 and J is TRBJ2-5; D may be TRBD2 (6 bases). This CDR3 has 13 residues. The germline V and J ends were trimmed by 2 bases and 5 bases, with 9 bases remaining between them. CDR1 and CDR2 (germline): KGHSH, LQKENI.